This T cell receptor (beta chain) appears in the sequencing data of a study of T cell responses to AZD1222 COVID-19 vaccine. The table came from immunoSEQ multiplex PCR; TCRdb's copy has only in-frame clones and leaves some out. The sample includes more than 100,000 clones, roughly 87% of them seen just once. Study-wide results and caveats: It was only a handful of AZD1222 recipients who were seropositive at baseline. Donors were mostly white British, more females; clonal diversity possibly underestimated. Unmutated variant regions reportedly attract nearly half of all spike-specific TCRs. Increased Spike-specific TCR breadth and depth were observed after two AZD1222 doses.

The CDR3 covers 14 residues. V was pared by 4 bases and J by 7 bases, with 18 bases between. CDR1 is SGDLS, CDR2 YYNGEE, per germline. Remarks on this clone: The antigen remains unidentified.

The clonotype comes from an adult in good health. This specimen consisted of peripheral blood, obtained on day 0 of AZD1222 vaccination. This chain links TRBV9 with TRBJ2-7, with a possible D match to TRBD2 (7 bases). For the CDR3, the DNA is TGTGCCAGCAGCCCTAGGGGGGGCCCAGGGGAGCAGTACTTC. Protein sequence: CASSPRGGPGEQYF.